One and the same sample provided the 3 T cell receptor beta chains below, sequenced in a study of OX40 agonist ivuxolimab in advanced cancers. Sequencing was performed with immunoSEQ multiplex PCR; in TCRdb, only in-frame clones are kept and a portion is missing. Among approximately 80,000 clones listed, roughly 85% were seen once. The sequencing used CD4+ or CD8+ T cells sorted from blood, collected in a trial of the OX40 agonist ivuxolimab. The receptor set was obtained from an adult with an advanced solid tumor such as melanoma, head and neck, liver or kidney cancer.

The rearrangement uses TRBV4-3 and TRBJ1-2; no reliable D call. The CDR3 is made up of 15 amino acids. CDR1 LGHNA and CDR2 YSLEER come from the germline V gene. V was shortened by 3 bases and J by 0 bases, with 11 bases between the two germline ends. In DNA form, the CDR3 reads TGCGCCAGCAGCCAGGCGGTTACGGCTAACTATGGCTACACCTTC. As protein: CASSQAVTANYGYTF.

This chain connects TRBV27 to TRBJ2-2, with TRBD1 matching over 7 bases. CDR3 length: 16 residues. CDR1 and CDR2 from the germline V gene are MNHEY and SMNVEV (reference sequence). Trimming removed 7 bases from V and 0 bases from J; junction bases left unmatched: 8. Here the CDR3 DNA reads TGTGCCAGCACCCGTTCAGGGACAGCGAACACCGGGGAGCTGTTTTTT. Translated, it gives CASTRSGTANTGELFF.

This clone was seen just once. The chain links TRBV7-2 to TRBJ2-1; 8 bases line up with TRBD1. Germline loops: CDR1 SGHTA, CDR2 FQGNSA. V trimming: 5 bases; J trimming: 7 bases; junction bases outside the gene matches: 10. This CDR3 contains 15 residues. The DNA of the CDR3 is TGTGCCAGCAGCAGAGGGACAGGTGGGGAGAATGAGCAGTTCTTC. Its translation is CASSRGTGGENEQFF. Complete variable domain (other parts from reference TRBV7-2 and TRBJ2-1): GAGVSQSPSNKVTEKGKDVELRCDPISGHTALYWYRQSLGQGLEFLIYFQGNSAPDKSGLPSDRFSAERTGGSVSTLTIQRTQQEDSAVYLCASSRGTGGENEQFFGPGTRLTVL.